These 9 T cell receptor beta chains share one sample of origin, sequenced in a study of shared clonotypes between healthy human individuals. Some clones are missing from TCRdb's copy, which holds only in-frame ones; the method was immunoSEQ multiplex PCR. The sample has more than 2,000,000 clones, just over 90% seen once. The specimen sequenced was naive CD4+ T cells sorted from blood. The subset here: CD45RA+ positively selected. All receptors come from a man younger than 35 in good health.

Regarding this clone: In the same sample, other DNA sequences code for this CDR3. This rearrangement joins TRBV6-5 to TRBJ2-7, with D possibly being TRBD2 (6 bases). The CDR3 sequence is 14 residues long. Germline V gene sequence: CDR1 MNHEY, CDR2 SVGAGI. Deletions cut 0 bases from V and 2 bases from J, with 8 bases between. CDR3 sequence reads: CASSYSRGTYEQYF. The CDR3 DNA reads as TGTGCCAGCAGTTACTCGCGGGGAACCTACGAGCAGTACTTC.

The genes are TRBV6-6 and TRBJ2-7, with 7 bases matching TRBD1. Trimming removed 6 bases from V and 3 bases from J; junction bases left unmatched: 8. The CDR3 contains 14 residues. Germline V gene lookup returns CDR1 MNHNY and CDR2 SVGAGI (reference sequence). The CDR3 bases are TGTGCCAGCAGCCGAAGACAGGGCTACTACGAGCAGTACTTC. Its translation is CASSRRQGYYEQYF.

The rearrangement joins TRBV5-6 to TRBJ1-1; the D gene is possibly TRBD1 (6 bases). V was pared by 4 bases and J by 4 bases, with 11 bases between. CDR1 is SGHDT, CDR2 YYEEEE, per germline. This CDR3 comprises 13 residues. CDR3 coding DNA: TGTGCCAGCAGCATCAGGGGTGGCACTGAAGCTTTCTTT. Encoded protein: CASSIRGGTEAFF.

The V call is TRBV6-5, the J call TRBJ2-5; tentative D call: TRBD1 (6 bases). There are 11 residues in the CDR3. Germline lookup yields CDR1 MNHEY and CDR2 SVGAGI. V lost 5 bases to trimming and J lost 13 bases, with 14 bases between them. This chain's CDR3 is CASSQGQLSYF. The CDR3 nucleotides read TGTGCCAGCAGTCAAGGACAGCTATCGTACTTC.

The CDR3 region has the DNA TGTGCCAGCAGTTTGTCTTCTGTGGGGACCACTGAAGCTTTCTTT. Its protein is CASSLSSVGTTEAFF. The V gene is TRBV28, the J gene TRBJ1-1; tentatively, D is TRBD1 (5 bases). The CDR3 extends over 15 amino acids. V was cut by 3 bases and J by 4 bases, with 15 bases left in between. Germline-derived CDR1 and CDR2 are MDHEN and SYDVKM.

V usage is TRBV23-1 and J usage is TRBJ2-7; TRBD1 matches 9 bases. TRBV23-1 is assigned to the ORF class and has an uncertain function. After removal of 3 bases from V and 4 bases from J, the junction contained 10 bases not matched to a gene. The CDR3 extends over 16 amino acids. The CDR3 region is CASSHRWGTGWYEQYF. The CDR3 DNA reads TGCGCCAGCAGTCATCGTTGGGGGACAGGGTGGTACGAGCAGTACTTC.

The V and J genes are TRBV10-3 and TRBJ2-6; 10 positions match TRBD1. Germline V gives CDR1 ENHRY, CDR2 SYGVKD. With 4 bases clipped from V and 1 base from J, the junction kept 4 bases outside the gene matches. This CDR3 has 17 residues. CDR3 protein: CAISGDRGRSGANVLTF. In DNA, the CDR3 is TGTGCCATCAGTGGGGACAGGGGCCGATCTGGGGCCAACGTCCTGACTTTC.

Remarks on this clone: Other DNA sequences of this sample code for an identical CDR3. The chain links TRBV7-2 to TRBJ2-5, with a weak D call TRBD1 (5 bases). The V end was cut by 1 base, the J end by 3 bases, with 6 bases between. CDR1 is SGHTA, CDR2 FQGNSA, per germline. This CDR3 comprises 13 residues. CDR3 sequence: CASSLVREETQYF. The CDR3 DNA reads TGTGCCAGCAGCTTAGTCAGGGAAGAGACCCAGTACTTC.

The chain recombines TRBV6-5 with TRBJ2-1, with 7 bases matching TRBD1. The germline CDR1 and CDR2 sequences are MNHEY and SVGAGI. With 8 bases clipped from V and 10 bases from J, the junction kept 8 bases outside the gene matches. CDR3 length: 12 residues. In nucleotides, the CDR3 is TGTGCCAGCTTCTACAGGGGCCGAGAGCAGTTCTTC. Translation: CASFYRGREQFF.